This TCR beta chain comes out of a study of shared T cell receptors in the human thymus. Looked up from germline, CDR1 is MNHEY and CDR2 is SMNVEV (reference sequence). The germline V and J ends were trimmed by 5 bases and 9 bases, with 13 bases remaining between them. This CDR3 contains 12 residues. TCRdb's table, derived via immunoSEQ multiplex PCR, lists solely in-frame clones and lacks some. The table records roughly 710,000 clones, around 85% of them present only once. This sample also appeared in a second study, on human thymus T cells. That paper notes: Donors were healthy Finnish infants having corrective surgery for congenital heart defects. Resected material from corrective heart surgery provided the thymus tissue analysed. Apparent skewing of V and J gene usage characterized both thymic and blood repertoires. Related research found strongly overlapping thymic repertoires in unrelated individuals.

The TCR was taken from a girl less than two years old with a congenital heart defect. The chain joins TRBV27 to TRBJ1-2, with no clear D. The sequencing sample was made of thymocytes. Written as DNA, the CDR3 is TGTGCCAGCAGTCTCAAGTCGGTTTGCTACACCTTC. Translated: CASSLKSVCYTF.